This T cell receptor (beta chain) was found in a study of T-cell reconstitution after alpha-beta-depleted transplantation in children. Overall study findings and caveats: T-cell counts and diversity at one year post-transplant came mainly from newly produced T cells. The origin of alpha-beta T cells about two months after transplant was reportedly several hundred expanded graft clones. Surviving recipient T cells and thymic progenitors produced the high day-60 TCRbeta diversity seen in some patients.

Comments on this clonotype: The antigen remains undetermined. The junction does not match germline at one end; this may be a read error.

Researchers prepared the TCRbeta library using unique molecular identifiers, the study reports. TCRdb ran MiXCR on the PCR reads and lists one entry per CDR3 protein. The sample carries almost 500,000 distinct CDR3 sequences, about 11% recorded once. Sequencing was performed on PBMCs, taken before TCRalphabeta/CD19-depleted stem cell transplant. This TCR came from a child between 2 and 9 years old with inherited bone marrow failure, due to receive a stem cell transplant.

In nucleotides, the CDR3 is TGCGCCAGCAGCTTGGAGGGAGGCCCAGGTGGCTTC. Protein product: CASSLEGGPGGF. The chain recombines TRBV5-1 with TRBJ2-7; D might be TRBD2 (6 bases). The CDR3 contains 12 residues. The V gene's germline CDR1 is SGHRS and CDR2 YFSETQ.